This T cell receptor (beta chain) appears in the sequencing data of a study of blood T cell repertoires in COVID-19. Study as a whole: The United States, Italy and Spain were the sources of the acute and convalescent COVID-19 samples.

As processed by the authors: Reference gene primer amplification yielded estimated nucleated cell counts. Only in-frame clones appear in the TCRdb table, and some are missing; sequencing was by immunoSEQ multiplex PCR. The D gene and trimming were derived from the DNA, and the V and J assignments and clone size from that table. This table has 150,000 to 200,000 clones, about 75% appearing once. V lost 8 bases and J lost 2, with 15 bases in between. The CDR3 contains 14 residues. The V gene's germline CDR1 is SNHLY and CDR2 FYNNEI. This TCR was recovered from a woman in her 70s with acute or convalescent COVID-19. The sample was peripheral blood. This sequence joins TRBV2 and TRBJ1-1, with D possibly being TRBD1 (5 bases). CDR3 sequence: CASQGLTANTEAFF. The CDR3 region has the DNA TGTGCCAGCCAGGGACTGACAGCCAACACTGAAGCTTTCTTT. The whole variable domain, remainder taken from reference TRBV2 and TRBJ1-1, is EPEVTQTPSHQVTQMGQEVILRCVPISNHLYFYWYRQILGQKVEFLVSFYNNEISEKSEIFDDQFSVERPDGSNFTLKIRSTKLEDSAMYFCASQGLTANTEAFFGQGTRLTVV.